This TCR beta chain was captured in a study of T cell changes during pregnancy in multiple sclerosis. The CDR3 is 14 amino acids. With 7 bases removed from V and 0 bases from J, the gap between germline ends came to 10 bases. Looked up from germline, CDR1 is SNHLY and CDR2 is FYNNEI. Profiling relied on immunoSEQ multiplex PCR, and the TCRdb table lists in-frame clones only, not all of them. The sample holds under 150,000 clones; around 97% are singletons and the top ten take 0.4% to 0.5%. This clone was counted once. The V gene is TRBV2, the J gene TRBJ2-1, with a possible D match to TRBD2 (5 bases). This clonotype originated in a female donor with multiple sclerosis, enrolled in a pregnancy study. This sample comprised peripheral blood, obtained after pregnancy. CDR3 bases: TGTGCCAGCAACCCGGGGTCCTCCTACAATGAGCAGTTCTTC. Protein product: CASNPGSSYNEQFF.